The source of this T cell receptor beta chain is a study of CD8 T cells in ankylosing spondylitis. This CDR3 is 15 amino acids long. TCRdb independently ran MiXCR on the 5' RACE reads; one entry per CDR3 protein. This table has approximately 150,000 distinct CDR3 sequences, around 45% appearing once. Input material: synovial fluid, either unsorted or a sorted T cell fraction (not recorded which). This chain uses TRBV21-1 with TRBJ2-3; TRBD2 is the table's D call and was not checked against the DNA. TRBV21-1 is termed a pseudogene. This TCR was recovered from a male donor with ankylosing spondylitis. The CDR3 nucleotides read TGTGCCAGCAGTTGGACTAGCGGTGGCACAGATACGCAGTATTTT. Protein: CASSWTSGGTDTQYF.